What follows are 27 T cell receptor beta chains derived from one specimen sequenced in a study of blood T cell repertoires in COVID-19 (dated by TCRdb to the early 2020s). The protocol used for the library was the immunoSEQ multiplex PCR assay. What TCRdb holds here is the immuneACCESS table cut down to in-frame rearrangements. Part of the clones is not present; checked against another copy, under half of the missing clones reflect an unresolved V gene, and the others are unexplained. This sample gives 200,000 to 300,000 clones in total; 75% to 90% of them show up just once. Around 1.8% of the sample belongs to the ten largest clones. The sample taken for sequencing was peripheral blood. These receptors originate from a man aged 25 to 40 with active or convalescent COVID-19.

This rearrangement joins TRBV2 to TRBJ1-1; no firm D call. The CDR3 covers 12 residues. The V gene's germline CDR1 is SNHLY and CDR2 FYNNEI. The ends were cut back, 3 bases at V and 3 bases at J, with 5 bases in the middle. As DNA, the CDR3 is TGTGCCAGCAGTGACAGGTACACTGAAGCTTTCTTT. Amino acid sequence: CASSDRYTEAFF. The full variable domain, in which reference TRBV2 and TRBJ1-1 provide the parts outside the CDR3, is EPEVTQTPSHQVTQMGQEVILRCVPISNHLYFYWYRQILGQKVEFLVSFYNNEISEKSEIFDDQFSVERPDGSNFTLKIRSTKLEDSAMYFCASSDRYTEAFFGQGTRLTVV.

The chain recombines TRBV11-3 with TRBJ2-2; 9 bases map to TRBD2. With 2 bases clipped from V and 3 bases from J, the junction kept 1 base outside the gene matches. The CDR3 runs 15 residues. Germline V CDR1 and CDR2: SGHNT, YENEEA. The CDR3 bases are TGTGCCAGCAGCTTACGCGGGGGGGACACCGGGGAGCTGTTTTTT. Encoded protein: CASSLRGGDTGELFF.

This clone occurred once. V is TRBV25-1 and J is TRBJ2-7; TRBD2 is a possible D gene (5 bases). CDR1 is MGHDK, CDR2 SYGVNS, per germline. There are 17 residues in the CDR3. V lost 5 bases to trimming and J lost 4 bases, with 24 bases between them. The CDR3 DNA sequence: TGTGCCAGCAGTAGTCTAGCCATCCCTGCGTCGAAGTACGAGCAGTACTTC. Translation: CASSSLAIPASKYEQYF.

CDR3 sequence: CASSPKSGGAAGNTIYF. In DNA, the CDR3 is TGCGCCAGCAGCCCAAAGTCAGGGGGCGCAGCTGGAAACACCATATATTTT. This chain uses TRBV4-3 with TRBJ1-3; 8 nucleotides match TRBD1. The V and J ends lost 4 bases and 2 bases, in that order; junction bases with no gene match: 10. Germline V gives CDR1 LGHNA, CDR2 YSLEER. This CDR3 has 17 residues.

This clone came up a few times. V gene TRBV20-1 combines with J gene TRBJ1-2, with 8 bases matching TRBD1. The germline CDR1 and CDR2 sequences are DFQATT and SNEGSKA (reference sequence). With 6 bases clipped from V and 14 bases from J, the junction kept 11 bases outside the gene matches. The CDR3 has 11 amino acids. Here the CDR3 DNA reads TGCAGTGCCCGGACAGGAAACAGGGGGACCTTC. Protein sequence: CSARTGNRGTF.

The genes are TRBV12-3 or TRBV12-4 and TRBJ2-7; TRBD1 might be the D (6 bases). This CDR3 has 12 residues. V lost 6 bases to trimming and J lost 6 bases, with 12 bases between them. This CDR3 reads CASRIQGAEQYF. The CDR3 DNA sequence: TGTGCCAGCAGAATACAGGGCGCCGAGCAGTACTTC.

This clone was detected only a few times. The V gene is TRBV27, the J gene TRBJ1-5; 7 bases align to TRBD1. This CDR3 is built from 16 residues. Germline CDR1 and CDR2: MNHEY and SMNVEV (reference sequence). After removal of 5 bases from V and 4 bases from J, the junction contained 11 bases not matched to a gene. The CDR3 sequence is CASSPYQQGLNQPQHF. The CDR3 DNA sequence: TGTGCCAGCAGTCCCTATCAACAGGGGCTTAATCAGCCCCAGCATTTT.

This clone was seen more than once but under ten times. The chain's CDR3 is CASSQDLRGTYGYTF. CDR3 in DNA: TGCGCCAGCAGCCAAGATTTGCGGGGAACCTATGGCTACACCTTC. This chain uses TRBV4-1 with TRBJ1-2, with D unclear. Germline lookup yields CDR1 MGHRA and CDR2 YSYEKL. This CDR3 has 15 amino acids. V lost 0 bases to trimming and J lost 4 bases, with 12 bases between them.

The chain joins TRBV18 to TRBJ1-1; 8 bases align to TRBD1. Germline V CDR1 and CDR2: KGHSH, LQKENI. Losses at the gene ends were 3 bases for V and 5 bases for J; bases not matched to a gene: 8. The CDR3 consists of 15 residues. CDR3 residues: CASSPPGTGETEAFF. The CDR3 DNA follows: TGTGCCAGCTCACCGCCCGGGACAGGAGAAACTGAAGCTTTCTTT.

The chain is built from TRBV6-5 and TRBJ2-3, with 10 bases lining up with TRBD1. The CDR3 extends over 14 amino acids. Looked up from germline, CDR1 is MNHEY and CDR2 is SVGAGI. V trimming: 4 bases; J trimming: 4 bases; junction bases outside the gene matches: 2. The CDR3 nucleotides read TGTGCCAGCAGTTGGACAGGGGGGTCAGATACGCAGTATTTT. It translates to CASSWTGGSDTQYF.

The table lists this clone with a few counts. The chain recombines TRBV4-2 with TRBJ1-2; D gene uncertain. This CDR3 has 17 residues. The germline V and J ends were trimmed by 4 bases and 1 base, with 19 bases remaining between them. CDR1 and CDR2 (germline): LGHNA, YNFKEQ. CDR3 region: CASSPIHLIDNNYGYTF. In DNA form, the CDR3 reads TGTGCCAGCAGCCCCATTCACTTAATTGACAATAACTATGGCTACACCTTC.

This chain connects TRBV7-2 to TRBJ2-1; D perhaps matches TRBD1 (6 bases). Germline values: CDR1 SGHTA, CDR2 FQGNSA. Trimming shortened V by 2 bases and J by 4 bases, and 12 bases separated the two germline ends. This CDR3 spans 15 amino acids. The CDR3 protein is CASSLRGITYNEQFF. The DNA of the CDR3 is TGTGCCAGCAGCTTAAGGGGGATCACATACAATGAGCAGTTCTTC.

The rearrangement uses TRBV6-5 and TRBJ1-1; TRBD1 is a possible D gene (5 bases). The CDR3 covers 13 residues. Trimming left V 5 bases short and J 1 base short, with 8 bases between. From germline, CDR1 is MNHEY and CDR2 SVGAGI. CDR3 protein: CASSPTGNTEAFF. The DNA for the CDR3 is TGTGCCAGCAGTCCCACAGGGAACACTGAAGCTTTCTTT.

V is TRBV7-2 and J is TRBJ2-3; possibly TRBD2 for D (5 bases). The CDR3 covers 17 residues. V dropped 4 bases and J dropped 0 bases, with 17 bases sitting between them. Germline V gene sequence: CDR1 SGHTA, CDR2 FQGNSA. The CDR3 region is CASSSQETWTSTDTQYF. CDR3 in DNA: TGTGCCAGCAGCTCCCAAGAGACTTGGACTAGCACAGATACGCAGTATTTT.

CDR3 in DNA: TGTGCCAGCAGCCCCCGGGACAGGGTTATAGGCACTGAAGCTTTCTTT. This sequence encodes CASSPRDRVIGTEAFF. This sequence joins TRBV14 and TRBJ1-1, with TRBD1 matching over 9 bases. This CDR3 region has 16 residues. Germline lookup yields CDR1 SGHDN and CDR2 FVKESK. The V and J ends lost 4 bases and 4 bases, in that order; junction bases with no gene match: 10.

The CDR3 spells CASSQETGAAKYNEQFF. The CDR3 DNA reads as TGTGCCAGCAGCCAAGAGACAGGGGCAGCGAAGTACAATGAGCAGTTCTTC. The chain links TRBV4-2 to TRBJ2-1; 8 bases are a match to TRBD1. The CDR3 loop spans 17 amino acids. The J segment lost 4 bases and the V segment lost 0 bases, leaving 8 bases of the junction unmatched. The germline gives CDR1 LGHNA, CDR2 YNFKEQ.

This chain connects TRBV19 to TRBJ1-1; D is unclear. Per germline, CDR1 LNHDA and CDR2 SQIVND (reference sequence). V lost 11 bases to trimming and J lost 5 bases, with 9 bases between them. CDR3 length: 10 residues. The CDR3 DNA reads as TGTGCCGGAGGGCATACTGAAGCTTTCTTT. Translating gives CAGGHTEAFF.

The J gene is TRBJ2-7, the V gene TRBV29-1, with 15 nucleotides matching TRBD2. Trimming took 6 bases from V and 4 from J; bases not matched to a gene: 7. The CDR3 runs 15 residues. Per the germline V gene, CDR1 is SQVTM and CDR2 is ANQGSEA. CDR3 sequence reads: CSVGGLAGGEYEQYF. The CDR3 DNA follows: TGCAGCGTCGGGGGACTAGCGGGGGGTGAGTACGAGCAGTACTTC.

The chain uses TRBV3-1 (or the pseudogene TRBV3-2) and TRBJ1-3; 7 nucleotides agree with TRBD1. The J segment lost 9 bases and the V segment lost 0 bases, leaving 14 bases of the junction unmatched. Germline V gene sequence: CDR1 LGHDT, CDR2 YNNKEL (reference sequence). This CDR3 is built from 17 residues. CDR3 sequence: CASSQEGRDSLPPTIYF. CDR3 nucleotides: TGTGCCAGCAGCCAAGAGGGTAGGGACAGTCTCCCCCCCACCATATATTTT.

The J gene is TRBJ1-6, the V gene TRBV6-5, with D hard to call. The CDR3 has 14 residues. CDR1 and CDR2 (germline): MNHEY, SVGAGI. Trimming removed 4 bases from V and 6 bases from J, with 10 bases in between. In nucleotides, the CDR3 is TGTGCCAGCAGTTTCGGTGAGAGTAATTCACCCCTCCACTTT. Translated: CASSFGESNSPLHF.

The J gene is TRBJ2-3, the V gene TRBV25-1, with 7 bases fitting TRBD1. The ends lost 5 bases at V and 0 bases at J; junction bases unmatched: 2. The CDR3 loop spans 14 amino acids. Germline V lookup: CDR1 MGHDK, CDR2 SYGVNS. The CDR3 sequence: CASSPGQSTDTQYF. CDR3 coding DNA: TGTGCCAGCAGTCCGGGACAGAGCACAGATACGCAGTATTTT.

This rearrangement joins TRBV10-2 to TRBJ2-7; D perhaps matches TRBD2 (7 bases). V dropped 10 bases and J dropped 0 bases, with 13 bases sitting between them. Germline V gives CDR1 WSHSY, CDR2 SAAADI. The CDR3 is 13 amino acids. This chain's CDR3 is CAIRGGGSYEQYF. The CDR3 DNA reads as TGCGCCATCCGAGGGGGGGGCTCCTACGAGCAGTACTTC.

This clone was observed once. The CDR3 DNA reads as TGTGCCAGCAGCTTAGCCGACACATCCTACGAGCAGTACTTC. Amino acid sequence: CASSLADTSYEQYF. The genes are TRBV7-8 and TRBJ2-7; the D is unclear. This CDR3 region has 14 residues. Trimming stripped 0 bases from V and 1 base from J, with 7 bases between. Germline loops: CDR1 SGHVS, CDR2 FQNEAQ.

This sequence joins TRBV4-1 and TRBJ1-4; 9 nucleotides agree with TRBD1. Germline V gene lookup returns CDR1 MGHRA and CDR2 YSYEKL. The CDR3 consists of 14 residues. The junction had 8 bases not matched to a gene; V was cut back by 5 bases and J by 10 bases. The CDR3 bases are TGCGCCAGCAGCACCGGGACAGGGACGGGAAAACTGTTTTTT. Its protein product is CASSTGTGTGKLFF.

V is TRBV6-5 and J is TRBJ1-2; possible D gene TRBD1, 6 bases. Trimming took 4 bases from V and 6 from J, leaving 15 bases between them. The CDR3 covers 14 residues. Per germline, CDR1 MNHEY and CDR2 SVGAGI. Written as DNA, the CDR3 is TGTGCCAGCAGTTCCGCGGACAGTTACGATGGCTACACCTTC. Encoded protein: CASSSADSYDGYTF.

The sample holds one count of this clone. The chain employs TRBV4-1 and TRBJ1-4; TRBD1 agrees at 7 bases. The CDR3 loop spans 15 amino acids. CDR1 and CDR2 from the germline V gene are MGHRA and YSYEKL. The V and J ends lost 0 bases and 5 bases, in that order; junction bases with no gene match: 3. CDR3 coding DNA: TGCGCCAGCAGCCAAGAAGGGGGCAGGAATGAAAAACTGTTTTTT. Translated: CASSQEGGRNEKLFF.

V and J are TRBV9 and TRBJ1-4; the D is unclear. Trimming pared 4 bases from V and 1 base from J, leaving 8 bases between. This CDR3 comprises 14 residues. Germline V lookup: CDR1 SGDLS, CDR2 YYNGEE. DNA for the CDR3: TGTGCCAGCAGCAACGGAGTAACTAATGAAAAACTGTTTTTT. It is translated as CASSNGVTNEKLFF.